These 19 T cell receptor beta chains were all obtained from the same sample, sequenced in a study of tumor and adjacent non-tumor tissue in lung cancer. RNA was extracted from bulk tissue without any cell sorting. Three rounds of nested PCR, following a modified ARM-PCR protocol, produced the TCRbeta library. In TCRdb, the multiplex PCR reads were re-called with MiXCR into one record per CDR3 protein. The sample has roughly 220,000 distinct CDR3 sequences, 71% seen once. The sequencing input was lung tumor tissue. These receptors originate from a man in his 60s with non-small cell lung cancer.

The chain recombines TRBV6-5 with TRBJ2-5, with TRBD1 as a possible D gene (5 bases). The CDR3 sequence is 13 residues long. Germline V gene lookup returns CDR1 MNHEY and CDR2 SVGAGI. V lost 5 bases to trimming and J lost 5 bases, with 12 bases between them. CDR3 protein: CASSSAGSETQYF. The CDR3 nucleotides are TGTGCCAGCAGTAGCGCAGGGTCCGAGACCCAGTACTTC.

For this clonotype: The junction does not match germline at one end; this may be a read error. V gene TRBV12-3 or TRBV12-4 combines with J gene TRBJ2-1; 9 bases map to TRBD2. The CDR3 runs 14 residues. The CDR3 reads CASKPGLADNEQLF. The CDR3 region has the DNA TGTGCCAGTAAGCCGGGACTAGCAGATAATGAGCAGTTATTC.

On this clonotype itself: Because it lacks the conserved phenylalanine or tryptophan at the end, this CDR3 is likely a read error. This rearrangement joins TRBV24-1 to TRBJ2-1; D possibly matches TRBD1 or TRBD2 (7 bases each). The ends were cut back, 8 bases at V and 5 bases at J, with 18 bases in the middle. The CDR3 loop spans 15 amino acids. Germline-derived CDR1 and CDR2 are KGHDR and SFDVKD. The CDR3 DNA follows: TGTGCCACCACCAGGGGGGAGGGGCTTAACAATGAGCAGTTCTCC. Its translation is CATTRGEGLNNEQFS.

With regard to this clonotype: The junction departs from germline at one end; a sequencing error may be responsible. V and J are TRBV6-5 and TRBJ1-2, with D perhaps TRBD1 (5 bases). Germline loops: CDR1 MNHEY, CDR2 SVGAGI. The CDR3 is 15 residues long. CDR3 DNA sequence: TGTTCCAGCAGTTACTCGTACGACAGAAACTATGGCTACACCTTC. Encoded protein: CSSSYSYDRNYGYTF.

This clonotype has a single count. The J gene is TRBJ2-5, the V gene TRBV11-1; 8 bases are a match to TRBD2. CDR3 length: 14 amino acids. Germline V gene sequence: CDR1 SGHAT, CDR2 FQDESV (reference sequence). The V and J ends lost 5 bases and 5 bases, in that order; junction bases with no gene match: 7. CDR3: CASSKRAGVETQYF. In nucleotides, the CDR3 is TGTGCCAGCAGCAAAAGAGCGGGGGTGGAGACCCAGTACTTC.

A remark on this clonotype: This may stem from a read error, because a much larger clone lies one nucleotide away. V gene TRBV20-1 combines with J gene TRBJ2-4; 7 bases match TRBD2. The junction had 6 bases not matched to a gene; V was cut back by 8 bases and J by 2 bases. The CDR3 length is 13 residues. CDR1 and CDR2 from the germline V gene are DFQATT and SNEGSKA (reference sequence). This CDR3 reads CSRSGLTKNIQYF. The CDR3 region has the DNA TGCAGTAGATCGGGACTAACCAAAAACATTCAGTACTTC.

Points on this clonotype: Sequence at one end of the junction differs from germline and may be a read error. This chain joins TRBV20-1 and TRBJ2-1, with 9 bases aligning to TRBD2. Germline CDR1 is DFQATT and CDR2 is SNEGSKA (reference sequence). This CDR3 is 15 amino acids long. In nucleotides, the CDR3 is TGCAGTGTTAAGTTGTCTAGCGGGGCCTACCATGAGCAGTTCTTC. Encoded protein: CSVKLSSGAYHEQFF.

This rearrangement joins TRBV6-1 to TRBJ1-5; no reliable D call. The CDR3 length is 17 residues. Germline loops: CDR1 MNHNS, CDR2 SASEGT. CDR3 in amino acids: CATREWVPPSSNQPQHF. The CDR3 nucleotides are TGTGCGACCAGAGAATGGGTCCCGCCGAGTAGCAATCAGCCCCAGCATTTT.

As for this clonotype: This may arise from a read error, as a much more abundant clone is one base away. This chain connects TRBV20-1 to TRBJ1-2; D gene unclear. This CDR3 is built from 10 residues. Germline CDR1 and CDR2: DFQATT and SNEGSKA (reference sequence). Trimming shortened V by 7 bases and J by 1 base, and 4 bases separated the two germline ends. The CDR3 coding sequence is TGCAGTGTGCTTAACTATGGCTACACCTTC. Its protein product is CSVLNYGYTF.

A word on this clonotype: The missing conserved phenylalanine or tryptophan at the end of this CDR3 makes a read error likely. The CDR3 region is CASSIGTSGRYEQYI. DNA for the CDR3: TGTGCCAGCAGCATCGGGACTAGCGGGCGCTACGAGCAGTACATT. The chain recombines TRBV11-3 with TRBJ2-7; TRBD2 matches 12 bases. CDR3 length: 15 residues. CDR1 SGHNT and CDR2 YENEEA come from the germline V gene. J gave up 3 bases and V 5 bases, and 5 bases lay outside the gene matches.

The rearrangement uses TRBV5-5 and TRBJ1-5; TRBD1 might be the D (5 bases). The CDR3 spans 13 residues. CDR1 and CDR2 from the germline V gene are SGHKS and YYEKEE (reference sequence). With 3 bases removed from V and 9 bases from J, the gap between germline ends came to 13 bases. Here the CDR3 DNA reads TGTGCCAGCAGCTCGGGACGGGACCGGCCCCAGCATTTT. Its protein is CASSSGRDRPQHF.

The table lists this clonotype with a count of one. The CDR3 sequence: CSASGGRSSYGYTF. The CDR3 nucleotides read TGCAGTGCTTCGGGGGGTCGTTCTTCATATGGCTACACCTTC. The V call is TRBV20-1, the J call TRBJ1-2, with a weak D call TRBD1 (5 bases). Germline V gives CDR1 DFQATT, CDR2 SNEGSKA (reference sequence). V gave up 5 bases and J gave up 5 bases, with 18 bases separating them. The CDR3 has 14 amino acids.

As to this clonotype: The junction shows a germline mismatch at one end, possibly a read error. The rearrangement uses TRBV6-1 and TRBJ1-1, with TRBD1 as a possible D gene (6 bases). The CDR3 totals 14 residues. Germline CDR1 and CDR2: MNHNS and SASEGT. CDR3 sequence reads: CASRSGHLNTETLF. In DNA form, the CDR3 reads TGTGCCAGCAGGTCGGGACATCTAAACACTGAAACTCTCTTT.

A word on this clonotype: Just one base apart from a much larger clone, this may be a read error. The gene calls are TRBV6-5 and TRBJ1-2, with D uncertain. Trimming pared 2 bases from V and 1 base from J, leaving 8 bases between. Germline values: CDR1 MNHEY, CDR2 SVGAGI. CDR3 length: 14 residues. CDR3 coding DNA: TGTGCCAGCAGTTACCGCTCGGGTAACTATGGCTACACCTTC. Residues: CASSYRSGNYGYTF.

This clonotype was seen a few times. The chain recombines TRBV5-4 with TRBJ2-5; 11 bases match TRBD2. The V segment lost 2 bases and the J segment 3 bases; nucleotides outside the gene matches: 3. The CDR3 has 15 amino acids. CDR1 and CDR2 (germline): SGHNT, YYREEE (reference sequence). DNA of the CDR3: TGTGCCAGCAGCTTCAAACTAGCGGGAGAAGAGACCCAGTACTTC. It codes for CASSFKLAGEETQYF. The full variable domain, its missing parts supplied by reference TRBV5-4 and TRBJ2-5, is ETGVTQSPTHLIKTRGQQVTLRCSSQSGHNTVSWYQQALGQGPQFIFQYYREEENGRGNFPPRFSGLQFPNYSSELNVNALELDDSALYLCASSFKLAGEETQYFGPGTRLLVL.

This clonotype has just a few counts. A much larger clone sits a single nucleotide away, making a read error possible. The rearrangement links TRBV11-3 to TRBJ2-5; no firm D call. Germline loops: CDR1 SGHNT, CDR2 YENEEA. Trimming cost V 2 bases and J 5 bases, with 12 bases left between them. CDR3 size: 14 residues. The CDR3 sequence is CASSLHGSAETQYF. The CDR3 bases are TGTGCCAGCAGCTTACATGGCAGTGCTGAGACCCAGTACTTC.

V and J are TRBV4-2 and TRBJ1-4; no reliable D call. Trimming stripped 1 base from V and 8 bases from J, with 14 bases between. CDR3 length: 15 residues. Germline lookup yields CDR1 LGHNA and CDR2 YNFKEQ. In nucleotides, the CDR3 is TGTGCCAGCAGCCAAGGAGGCAGGAGCGGGGAAAAACTGTTTTTT. It yields the protein CASSQGGRSGEKLFF.

Comment on this clonotype: A junction boundary mismatches the germline segment, possibly from a read error. The V call is TRBV11-2, the J call TRBJ1-6, with D possibly matching TRBD1 (5 bases). Per germline, CDR1 SGHAT and CDR2 FQNNGV. The CDR3 is 16 residues long. CDR3 region: CVSSSDVGTWNSPLHF. In DNA form, the CDR3 reads TGTGTCAGCAGTTCCGATGTCGGGACCTGGAATTCACCCCTCCACTTT. Combining the CDR3 with reference TRBV11-2 and TRBJ1-6 gives the whole variable domain EAGVAQSPRYKIIEKRQSVAFWCNPISGHATLYWYQQILGQGPKLLIQFQNNGVVDDSQLPKDRFSAERLKGVDSTLKIQPAKLEDSAVYLCVSSSDVGTWNSPLHFGNGTRLTVT.

V usage is TRBV12-3 or TRBV12-4 and J usage is TRBJ2-7, with D uncertain. There are 14 residues in the CDR3. The V end lost 7 bases, the J end lost 7 bases, and 20 bases lay between the germline ends. Here the CDR3 DNA reads TGTGCCAGCAATTTCGTGGGCCAGCATCAAGAGCAGTACTTC. Translated, it gives CASNFVGQHQEQYF.